This T cell receptor (beta chain) emerged from a study of T cells in Graves' hyperthyroidism and ophthalmopathy. What was amplified from RNA transcripts were TCR beta CDR3 regions. The study used the HTBI primer set for a first-round RT-PCR of the TCR CDR3. Each CDR3 protein gets one entry after TCRdb re-called the multiplex PCR reads with MiXCR. The sample includes fewer than 450,000 distinct CDR3 sequences, roughly 15% of them seen just once. This clonotype was counted many times. The sample comprised blood. This receptor was identified in a woman aged 55-69 years with Graves' ophthalmopathy.

The CDR3 DNA sequence: TGTGCCAGCAGCTCTAGGAACACAGATACGCAGTATTTT. It encodes CASSSRNTDTQYF. The chain recombines TRBV5-5 with TRBJ2-3; no clear D gene. The ends were cut back, 3 bases at V and 2 bases at J, with 7 bases in the middle. This CDR3 has 13 amino acids. Germline assignment: CDR1 SGHKS and CDR2 YYEKEE (reference sequence).